Presented here are 30 T cell receptor beta chains from one specimen sequenced in a study of OX40 agonist ivuxolimab in advanced cancers. The data were produced by immunoSEQ multiplex PCR, yet TCRdb's version contains in-frame clones alone and is incomplete. The sample includes roughly 82,000 clones, around 92% seen only once; the top ten take about 9.1%. The starting material was CD4+ or CD8+ T cells sorted from blood, obtained in a trial of the OX40 agonist ivuxolimab. Receptors were obtained from an adult with an advanced solid tumor such as melanoma, head and neck, liver or kidney cancer.

CDR3 in DNA: TGTGCCAGCAGCCAACTTTACACAGATACGCAGTATTTT. It encodes CASSQLYTDTQYF. V usage is TRBV13 and J usage is TRBJ2-3, with D uncertain. There are 13 residues in the CDR3. Trimming shortened V by 5 bases and J by 2 bases, and 8 bases separated the two germline ends. From germline, CDR1 is PRHDT and CDR2 FYEKMQ (reference sequence).

This chain links TRBV10-2 with TRBJ2-1, with a weak D call TRBD1 (7 bases). The germline V and J ends were trimmed by 6 bases and 9 bases, with 18 bases remaining between them. The germline V gene encodes CDR1 WSHSY and CDR2 SAAADI. The CDR3 loop spans 14 amino acids. CDR3 nucleotide sequence: TGCGCCAGCAGGTCGGGCAGGGGGAGGATTGAGCAGTTCTTC. Protein product: CASRSGRGRIEQFF.

The chain joins TRBV5-1 to TRBJ2-2, with 12 bases matching TRBD2. Germline CDR1 is SGHRS and CDR2 is YFSETQ. The CDR3 has 14 residues. V was pared by 4 bases and J by 9 bases, with 4 bases of the junction left unmatched. This CDR3 is CASSLRTSGRELFF. Written as DNA, the CDR3 is TGCGCCAGCAGCCTACGGACTAGCGGGAGGGAGCTGTTTTTT.

The CDR3 DNA reads TGCGCCAGCAGCTTGGCCGGACAAAACTATGGCTACACCTTC. It translates to CASSLAGQNYGYTF. The V gene is TRBV5-1, the J gene TRBJ1-2; tentatively, D is TRBD1 (5 bases). The CDR3 spans 14 residues. Germline V lookup: CDR1 SGHRS, CDR2 YFSETQ. V lost 0 bases, J lost 2 bases, and 8 bases lay in between.

The J gene is TRBJ1-1, the V gene TRBV7-9; D uncertain. From germline, CDR1 is SEHNR and CDR2 FQNEAQ (reference sequence). There are 12 residues in the CDR3. V was pared by 3 bases and J by 3 bases, with 5 bases between. CDR3 sequence (DNA): TGTGCCAGCAGCTTCGGGGACACTGAAGCTTTCTTT. Translated: CASSFGDTEAFF.

This clone was recorded once. The chain joins TRBV18 to TRBJ2-3; D perhaps matches TRBD2 (5 bases). The CDR3 sequence is 13 residues long. V was shortened by 3 bases and J by 9 bases, with 13 bases between the two germline ends. Per germline, CDR1 KGHSH and CDR2 LQKENI. As DNA, the CDR3 is TGTGCCAGCTCACCCACAGCACCGGGAACGCAGTATTTT. Translating it yields CASSPTAPGTQYF.

The chain uses TRBV5-1 and TRBJ2-2; 9 positions agree with TRBD2. CDR3 length: 15 residues. Germline lookup yields CDR1 SGHRS and CDR2 YFSETQ. Unmatched junction bases numbered 3, after V lost 5 bases and J lost 1 base. In DNA, the CDR3 is TGCGCCAGCAGGAGTAGCGGGGGGAACACCGGGGAGCTGTTTTTT. This encodes CASRSSGGNTGELFF.

In its sample, this clone was seen once. The chain combines TRBV23-1 with TRBJ1-3; the D gene is possibly TRBD1 (5 bases). TRBV23-1 is annotated as an ORF whose role is uncertain. V gave up 0 bases and J gave up 3 bases, with 15 bases separating them. The length of the CDR3 is 17 residues. As DNA, the CDR3 is TGCGCCAGCAGTCAATCCACCAGGACAATTTGTGGAAACACCATATATTTT. Its protein product is CASSQSTRTICGNTIYF.

V and J are TRBV5-1 and TRBJ2-1; possibly TRBD2 for D (5 bases). The CDR3 contains 15 residues. Per the germline V gene, CDR1 is SGHRS and CDR2 is YFSETQ. The V gene lost 4 bases and the J gene lost 0 bases, with 11 bases spanning the gap. As DNA, the CDR3 is TGCGCCAGCAGCCAGGACTTTAGCTCCTACAATGAGCAGTTCTTC. Its translation: CASSQDFSSYNEQFF.

The chain has TRBV5-1 and TRBJ1-6; D might be TRBD1 (5 bases). The ends were cut back, 8 bases at V and 5 bases at J, with 14 bases in the middle. CDR3 length equals 14 residues. The germline CDR1 and CDR2 sequences are SGHRS and YFSETQ. The CDR3 spells CASKRGIDNSPLHF. Written as DNA, the CDR3 is TGCGCCAGTAAAAGGGGTATTGATAATTCACCCCTCCACTTT.

This chain uses TRBV4-2 with TRBJ2-5, with 12 nucleotides matching TRBD2. The CDR3 runs to 16 residues. CDR1 is LGHNA and CDR2 is YNFKEQ in the germline V gene. V trimming: 1 base; J trimming: 5 bases; junction bases outside the gene matches: 5. In DNA form, the CDR3 reads TGTGCCAGCAGCCAAGCAGGACTAGCGGGGACGGAGACCCAGTACTTC. Protein: CASSQAGLAGTETQYF.

This clone showed up just once. This rearrangement joins TRBV18 to TRBJ2-4; TRBD1 matches at 7 bases. Trimming removed 4 bases from V and 5 bases from J; junction bases left unmatched: 5. The CDR3 has 14 residues. Germline V gene sequence: CDR1 KGHSH, CDR2 LQKENI. The CDR3 reads CASSHGQVQNIQYF. The DNA of the CDR3 is TGTGCCAGCTCACACGGACAGGTTCAAAACATTCAGTACTTC.

About this clone itself: The junction departs from the called germline gene at one end, perhaps through a read error. Written as DNA, the CDR3 is TGTGCCAGCAGTGAAAATAGCGATCAGCCCCAGCATTTT. Translated: CASSENSDQPQHF. The chain is built from TRBV2 and TRBJ1-5, with unresolved D. The CDR3 has 13 residues. Germline loops: CDR1 SNHLY, CDR2 FYNNEI.

The J gene is TRBJ1-1, the V gene TRBV5-5; D is unresolved. V lost 0 bases and J lost 3, with 6 bases in between. The CDR3 covers 13 residues. CDR1 is SGHKS and CDR2 is YYEKEE in the germline V gene (reference sequence). CDR3 bases: TGTGCCAGCAGCTTGGAGTGGGACACTGAAGCTTTCTTT. This gives the protein CASSLEWDTEAFF.

V gene TRBV7-8 combines with J gene TRBJ2-7; D uncertain. Germline V gene data show CDR1 as SGHVS and CDR2 as FQNEAQ. V lost 7 bases and J 3 bases, leaving 22 bases between the germline ends. The CDR3 spans 16 residues. This CDR3 reads CASNPTTGLSYYEQYF. Written as DNA, the CDR3 is TGTGCCAGCAACCCTACCACGGGCCTTTCTTACTACGAGCAGTACTTC.

The chain carries TRBV7-2 and TRBJ1-5; no definite D call. V was shortened by 3 bases and J by 2 bases, with 8 bases between the two germline ends. The CDR3 length is 14 residues. Per the germline V gene, CDR1 is SGHTA and CDR2 is FQGNSA. The CDR3 sequence: CASSFKGGNQPQHF. The DNA for the CDR3 is TGTGCCAGCAGCTTCAAAGGCGGCAATCAGCCCCAGCATTTT.

This sequence joins TRBV12-5 and TRBJ1-2; D gene uncertain. CDR1 and CDR2 (germline): LGHNT, FRNRAP. Trimming cost V 3 bases and J 2 bases, with 10 bases left between them. This CDR3 is 14 amino acids long. CDR3 loop: CASGFDGENYGYTF. For the CDR3, the DNA is TGTGCTAGTGGTTTTGACGGGGAAAACTATGGCTACACCTTC. The full variable domain, completed using reference TRBV12-5 and TRBJ1-2, is DARVTQTPRHKVTEMGQEVTMRCQPILGHNTVFWYRQTMMQGLELLAYFRNRAPLDDSGMPKDRFSAEMPDATLATLKIQPSEPRDSAVYFCASGFDGENYGYTFGSGTRLTVV.

The CDR3 loop is CASRYLRDGIYEQYF. CDR3 nucleotides: TGTGCCAGCAGATACCTCCGGGACGGGATCTACGAGCAGTACTTC. This chain uses TRBV6-1 with TRBJ2-7; D may correspond to TRBD1 or TRBD2 (5 bases each). The CDR3 totals 15 residues. Germline V gene lookup returns CDR1 MNHNS and CDR2 SASEGT. Trimming pared 6 bases from V and 3 bases from J, leaving 18 bases between.

A remark on this clone: One junction end disagrees with the germline gene, perhaps due to a read error. This chain connects TRBV19 to TRBJ2-3; weak D call: TRBD1 (5 bases). Germline V CDR1 and CDR2: LNHDA, SQIVND (reference sequence). The CDR3 has 15 amino acids. The CDR3 sequence: CASSIDQAGLNTQYF. The CDR3, as DNA: TGTGCCAGTAGTATAGATCAGGCAGGGCTGAATACGCAGTACTTT.

The chain recombines TRBV5-1 with TRBJ2-5; D may be TRBD1 or TRBD2 (5 bases each). The CDR3 spans 15 residues. Trimming took 3 bases from V and 4 from J, leaving 16 bases between them. The V gene's germline CDR1 is SGHRS and CDR2 YFSETQ. The CDR3 sequence is CASSWGMAVRETQYF. The DNA of the CDR3 is TGCGCCAGCAGCTGGGGGATGGCGGTTCGAGAGACCCAGTACTTC.

V gene TRBV29-1 combines with J gene TRBJ2-1; tentative D call: TRBD2 (5 bases). The CDR3 extends over 12 amino acids. The V end lost 4 bases, the J end lost 4 bases, and 8 bases lay between the germline ends. Germline CDR1 is SQVTM and CDR2 is ANQGSEA. The DNA for the CDR3 is TGCAGCGTTGGGACTTTTTACAATGAGCAGTTCTTC. Translation gives CSVGTFYNEQFF.

This chain joins TRBV5-1 and TRBJ2-1, with 8 bases matching TRBD2. The junction had 8 bases not matched to a gene; V was cut back by 0 bases and J by 0 bases. The germline V gene encodes CDR1 SGHRS and CDR2 YFSETQ. The CDR3 is made up of 18 amino acids. The CDR3 nucleotides are TGCGCCAGCAGCTTGGCTCCCGGGGGGGGGCTCTCCTACAATGAGCAGTTCTTC. This codes for CASSLAPGGGLSYNEQFF.

This clone was seen more than once but under ten times. The chain has TRBV7-2 and TRBJ1-6; D gene ambiguous. The CDR3 spans 14 residues. Germline V gene sequence: CDR1 SGHTA, CDR2 FQGNSA. The germline V and J ends were trimmed by 2 bases and 8 bases, with 10 bases remaining between them. The CDR3 bases are TGTGCCAGCAGCTTAATCGCGGGAGATTCACCCCTCCACTTT. It encodes CASSLIAGDSPLHF.

This clone was seen once. The chain is built from TRBV9 and TRBJ1-1; the D is unclear. V gave up 5 bases and J gave up 1 base, with 9 bases separating them. Looked up from germline, CDR1 is SGDLS and CDR2 is YYNGEE. This CDR3 spans 13 amino acids. The CDR3 bases are TGTGCCAGCAGAGGACGAACGAACACTGAAGCTTTCTTT. Its protein product is CASRGRTNTEAFF.

The chain is built from TRBV18 and TRBJ2-5, with TRBD1 matching 8 bases. V lost 6 bases, J lost 7 bases, and 7 bases stayed unmatched. The CDR3 sequence is 13 residues long. Germline CDR1 reads KGHSH; CDR2 reads LQKENI. As DNA, the CDR3 is TGTGCCAGCTCCCTAGACAGGGGAAGGACCCAGTACTTC. It is translated as CASSLDRGRTQYF. The complete variable domain, with remaining parts taken from reference TRBV18 and TRBJ2-5, reads NAGVMQNPRHLVRRRGQEARLRCSPMKGHSHVYWYRQLPEEGLKFMVYLQKENIIDESGMPKERFSAEFPKEGPSILRIQQVVRGDSAAYFCASSLDRGRTQYFGPGTRLLVL.

This clone was recorded once. This rearrangement joins TRBV5-6 to TRBJ2-7, with D possibly being TRBD1 (6 bases). The length of the CDR3 is 19 residues. V lost 1 base and J lost 0, with 23 bases in between. Germline CDR1 is SGHDT and CDR2 is YYEEEE. CDR3 sequence: CASSLTRGSSYSFSYEQYF. CDR3 coding DNA: TGTGCCAGCAGCTTGACAAGGGGGTCGTCCTATTCTTTCTCCTACGAGCAGTACTTC.

CDR3 loop: CASSVDGFTDTQYF. In DNA, the CDR3 is TGTGCCAGCAGCGTAGACGGCTTCACAGATACGCAGTATTTT. The V call is TRBV9, the J call TRBJ2-3; D is unclear. This CDR3 is built from 14 residues. V lost 0 bases to trimming and J lost 2 bases, with 7 bases between them. Germline V gene data show CDR1 as SGDLS and CDR2 as YYNGEE. The full variable domain, completed using reference TRBV9 and TRBJ2-3, is DSGVTQTPKHLITATGQRVTLRCSPRSGDLSVYWYQQSLDQGLQFLIQYYNGEERAKGNILERFSAQQFPDLHSELNLSSLELGDSALYFCASSVDGFTDTQYFGPGTRLTVL.

For the CDR3, the DNA is TGCGCCAGCAGTGGCGGGAGCTCCTACAATGAGCAGTTCTTC. Translated: CASSGGSSYNEQFF. This rearrangement joins TRBV5-1 to TRBJ2-1; TRBD2 agrees at 7 bases. There are 14 residues in the CDR3. Germline assignment: CDR1 SGHRS and CDR2 YFSETQ. Germline trimming cut 5 bases from V and 0 bases from J; bases unmatched to any gene: 2.

This chain uses TRBV28 with TRBJ2-7; 9 nucleotides line up with TRBD1. After removal of 4 bases from V and 1 base from J, the junction contained 14 bases not matched to a gene. From germline, CDR1 is MDHEN and CDR2 SYDVKM. This CDR3 comprises 18 residues. In DNA form, the CDR3 reads TGTGCCAGCAGTTACTCGTCCCTAGGACAGGGGACTTCCTACGAGCAGTACTTC. It is translated as CASSYSSLGQGTSYEQYF.

This rearrangement joins TRBV2 to TRBJ2-2, with a tentative D call TRBD1 (5 bases). Trimming shortened V by 6 bases and J by 1 base, and 6 bases separated the two germline ends. Germline V lookup: CDR1 SNHLY, CDR2 FYNNEI. This CDR3 spans 13 amino acids. CDR3: CASRTVNTGELFF. DNA of the CDR3: TGTGCCAGCAGGACAGTGAACACCGGGGAGCTGTTTTTT.